The clone carrying this T cell receptor beta chain turned up a few times. In germline, CDR1 is LNHDA, CDR2 SQIVND (reference sequence). CDR3 length: 14 residues. V lost 7 bases, J lost 7 bases, and 17 bases lay in between. These data originate in a study of blood T cell repertoires in COVID-19. Original methodology: Using reference gene primer amplification, nucleated cell counts were estimated. Assay: immunoSEQ multiplex PCR; the TCRdb copy retains only in-frame clones and omits some. V, J and clone size derive from that table, while D and trimming were established from the DNA sequence. The data contain under 450,000 clones, approximately 90% of them singletons.

The chain links TRBV19 to TRBJ1-5, with D possibly matching TRBD1 (5 bases). Material: peripheral blood. The TCR sequence derives from a woman in her forties or fifties with COVID-19, enrolled during active disease. CDR3 region: CASTDRRAGQPQHF. CDR3 DNA: TGTGCCAGTACCGACCGCAGGGCAGGGCAGCCCCAGCATTTT.